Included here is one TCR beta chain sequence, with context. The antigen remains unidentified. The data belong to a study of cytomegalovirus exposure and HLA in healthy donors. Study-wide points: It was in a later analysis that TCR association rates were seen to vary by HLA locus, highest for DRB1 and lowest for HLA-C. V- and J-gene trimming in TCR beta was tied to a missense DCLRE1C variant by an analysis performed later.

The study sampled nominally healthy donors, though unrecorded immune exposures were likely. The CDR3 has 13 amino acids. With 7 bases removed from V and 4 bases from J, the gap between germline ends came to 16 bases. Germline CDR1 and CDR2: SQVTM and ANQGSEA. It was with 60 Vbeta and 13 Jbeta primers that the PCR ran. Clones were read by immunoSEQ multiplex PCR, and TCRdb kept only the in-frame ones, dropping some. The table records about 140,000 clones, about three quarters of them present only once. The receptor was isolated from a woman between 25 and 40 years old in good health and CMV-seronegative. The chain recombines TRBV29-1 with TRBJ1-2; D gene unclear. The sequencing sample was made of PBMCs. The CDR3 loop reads CSGGMEAGYGYTF. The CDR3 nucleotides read TGCAGCGGTGGGATGGAGGCGGGCTATGGCTACACCTTC.